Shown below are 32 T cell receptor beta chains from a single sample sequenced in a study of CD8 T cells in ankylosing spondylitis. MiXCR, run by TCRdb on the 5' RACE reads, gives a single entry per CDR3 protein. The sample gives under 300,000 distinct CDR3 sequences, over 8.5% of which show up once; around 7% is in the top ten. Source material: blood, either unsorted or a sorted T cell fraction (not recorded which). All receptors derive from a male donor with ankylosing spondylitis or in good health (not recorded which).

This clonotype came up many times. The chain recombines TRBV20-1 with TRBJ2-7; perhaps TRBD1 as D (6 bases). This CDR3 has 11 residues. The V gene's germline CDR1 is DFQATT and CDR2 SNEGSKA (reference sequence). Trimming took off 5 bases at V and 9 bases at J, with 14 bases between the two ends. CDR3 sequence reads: CSARTALGQYF. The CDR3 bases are TGCAGTGCTCGGACAGCTTTAGGGCAGTACTTC.

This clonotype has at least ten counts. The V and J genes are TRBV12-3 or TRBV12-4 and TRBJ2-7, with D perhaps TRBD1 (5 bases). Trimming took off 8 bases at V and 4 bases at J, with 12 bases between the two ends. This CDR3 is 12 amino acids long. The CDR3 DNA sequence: TGTGCCAGCGGGGAACAGGTATACGAGCAGTACTTC. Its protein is CASGEQVYEQYF.

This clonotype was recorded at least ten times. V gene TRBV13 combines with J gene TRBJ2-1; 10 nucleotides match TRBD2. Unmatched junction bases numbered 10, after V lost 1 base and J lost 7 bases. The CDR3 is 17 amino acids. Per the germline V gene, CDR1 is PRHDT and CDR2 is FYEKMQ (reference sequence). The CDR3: CASSLVAGAGGPNEQFF. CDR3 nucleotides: TGTGCCAGCAGCTTAGTAGCGGGAGCGGGGGGGCCTAATGAGCAGTTCTTC.

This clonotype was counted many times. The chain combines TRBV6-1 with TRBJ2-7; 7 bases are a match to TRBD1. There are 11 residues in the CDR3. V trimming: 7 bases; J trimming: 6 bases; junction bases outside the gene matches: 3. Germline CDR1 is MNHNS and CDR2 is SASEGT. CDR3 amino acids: CASNRDSEQYF. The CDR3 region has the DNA TGTGCCAGCAACAGGGACAGCGAGCAGTACTTC.

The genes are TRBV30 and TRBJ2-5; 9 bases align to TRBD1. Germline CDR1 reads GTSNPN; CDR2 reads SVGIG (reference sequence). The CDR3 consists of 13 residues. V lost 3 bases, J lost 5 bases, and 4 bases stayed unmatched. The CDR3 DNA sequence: TGTGCCTGGAGGGACAGGGGCCTGGAGACCCAGTACTTC. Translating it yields CAWRDRGLETQYF. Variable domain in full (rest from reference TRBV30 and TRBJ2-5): SQTIHQWPATLVQPVGSPLSLECTVEGTSNPNLYWYRQAAGRGLQLLFYSVGIGQISSEVPQNLSASRPQDRQFILSSKKLLLSDSGFYLCAWRDRGLETQYFGPGTRLLVL.

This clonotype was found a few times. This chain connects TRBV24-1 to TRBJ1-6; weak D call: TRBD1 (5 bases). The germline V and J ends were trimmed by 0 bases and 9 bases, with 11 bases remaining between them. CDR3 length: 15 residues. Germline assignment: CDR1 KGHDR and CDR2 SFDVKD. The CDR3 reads CATSDLVGLGSPLHF. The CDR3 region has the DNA TGTGCCACCAGTGATTTGGTGGGGCTGGGTTCACCCCTCCACTTT.

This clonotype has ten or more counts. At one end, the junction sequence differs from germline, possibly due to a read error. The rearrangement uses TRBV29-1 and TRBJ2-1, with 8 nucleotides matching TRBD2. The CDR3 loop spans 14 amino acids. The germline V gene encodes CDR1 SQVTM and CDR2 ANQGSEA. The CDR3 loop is CSVEGRAGDNEQFF. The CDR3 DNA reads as TGCAGCGTCGAAGGGCGAGCGGGGGACAATGAGCAGTTCTTC.

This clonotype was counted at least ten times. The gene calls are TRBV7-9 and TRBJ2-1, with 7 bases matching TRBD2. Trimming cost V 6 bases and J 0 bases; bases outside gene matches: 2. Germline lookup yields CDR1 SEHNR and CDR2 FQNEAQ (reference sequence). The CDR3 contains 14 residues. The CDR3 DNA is TGTGCCAGCAGTGGCGGGAGCTCCTACAATGAGCAGTTCTTC. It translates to CASSGGSSYNEQFF.

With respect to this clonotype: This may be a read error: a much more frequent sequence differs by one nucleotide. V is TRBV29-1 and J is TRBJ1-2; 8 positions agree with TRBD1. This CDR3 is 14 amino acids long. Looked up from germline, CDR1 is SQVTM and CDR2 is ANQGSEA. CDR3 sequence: CGVDGSGTGNGYTF. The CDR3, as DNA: TGCGGCGTTGACGGGTCCGGGACAGGTAACGGCTACACCTTC. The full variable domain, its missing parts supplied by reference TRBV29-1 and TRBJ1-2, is SAVISQKPSRDICQRGTSLTIQCQVDSQVTMMFWYRQQPGQSLTLIATANQGSEATYESGFVIDKFPISRPNLTFSTLTVSNMSPEDSSIYLCGVDGSGTGNGYTFGSGTRLTVV.

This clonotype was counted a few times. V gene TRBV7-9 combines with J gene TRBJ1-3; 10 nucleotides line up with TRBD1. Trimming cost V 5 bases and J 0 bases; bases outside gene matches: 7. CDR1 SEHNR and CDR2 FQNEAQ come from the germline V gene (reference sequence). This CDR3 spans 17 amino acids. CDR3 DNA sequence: TGTGCCAGCAGCAGAGGACAGGGGGAACACTCTGGAAACACCATATATTTT. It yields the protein CASSRGQGEHSGNTIYF.

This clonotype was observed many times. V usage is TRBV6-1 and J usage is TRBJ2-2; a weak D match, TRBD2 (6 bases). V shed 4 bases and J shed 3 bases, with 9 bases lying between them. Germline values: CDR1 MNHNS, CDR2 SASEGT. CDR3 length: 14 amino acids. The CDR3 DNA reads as TGTGCCAGCAGTGCCGGGAGCTACACCGGGGAGCTGTTTTTT. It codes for CASSAGSYTGELFF.

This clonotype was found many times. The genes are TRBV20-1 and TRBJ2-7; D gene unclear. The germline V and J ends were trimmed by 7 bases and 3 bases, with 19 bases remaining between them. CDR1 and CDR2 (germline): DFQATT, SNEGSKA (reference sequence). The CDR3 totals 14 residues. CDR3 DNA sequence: TGCAGTGTCCTGGAGCTCCCCAGAGGCTACGAGCAGTACTTC. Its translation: CSVLELPRGYEQYF.

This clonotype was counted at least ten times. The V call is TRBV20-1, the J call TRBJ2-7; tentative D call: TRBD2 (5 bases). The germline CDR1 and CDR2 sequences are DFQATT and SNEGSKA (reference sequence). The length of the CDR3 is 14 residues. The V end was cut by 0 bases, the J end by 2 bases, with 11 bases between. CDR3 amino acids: CSARDQRVAYEQYF. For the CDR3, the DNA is TGCAGTGCTAGAGATCAGAGGGTGGCCTACGAGCAGTACTTC.

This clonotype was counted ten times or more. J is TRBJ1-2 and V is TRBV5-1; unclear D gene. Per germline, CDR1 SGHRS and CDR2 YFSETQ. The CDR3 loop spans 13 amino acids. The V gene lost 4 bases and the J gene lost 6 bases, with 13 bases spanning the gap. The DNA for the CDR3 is TGCGCCAGCAGCCCTGAGGCTTTCGATGGCTACACCTTC. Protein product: CASSPEAFDGYTF.

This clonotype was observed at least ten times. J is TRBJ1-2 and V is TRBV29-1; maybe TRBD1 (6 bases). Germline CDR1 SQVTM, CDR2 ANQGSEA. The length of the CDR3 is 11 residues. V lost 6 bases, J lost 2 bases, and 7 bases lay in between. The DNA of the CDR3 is TGCAGCGTACAGGGAAACTATGGCTACACCTTC. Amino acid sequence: CSVQGNYGYTF.

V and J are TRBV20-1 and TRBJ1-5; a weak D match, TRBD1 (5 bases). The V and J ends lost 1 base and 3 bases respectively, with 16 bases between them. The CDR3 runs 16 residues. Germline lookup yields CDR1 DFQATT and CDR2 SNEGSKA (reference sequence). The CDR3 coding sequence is TGCAGTGCTAGAGGGGGTCGAGGGGAGATCAATCAGCCCCAGCATTTT. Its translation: CSARGGRGEINQPQHF.

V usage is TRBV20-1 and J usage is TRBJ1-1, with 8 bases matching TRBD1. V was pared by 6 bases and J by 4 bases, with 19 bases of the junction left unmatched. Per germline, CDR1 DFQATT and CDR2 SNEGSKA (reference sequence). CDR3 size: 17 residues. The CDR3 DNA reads TGCAGTGCGCCCCAGACAGGGGCGGGAATCTGGAGCACTGAAGCTTTCTTT. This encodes CSAPQTGAGIWSTEAFF.

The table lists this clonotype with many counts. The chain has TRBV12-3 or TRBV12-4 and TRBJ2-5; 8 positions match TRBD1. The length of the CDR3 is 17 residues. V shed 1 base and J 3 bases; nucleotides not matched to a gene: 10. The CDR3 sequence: CASSLDGRTGSEETQYF. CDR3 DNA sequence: TGTGCCAGCAGTTTAGACGGCAGGACAGGGTCCGAAGAGACCCAGTACTTC.

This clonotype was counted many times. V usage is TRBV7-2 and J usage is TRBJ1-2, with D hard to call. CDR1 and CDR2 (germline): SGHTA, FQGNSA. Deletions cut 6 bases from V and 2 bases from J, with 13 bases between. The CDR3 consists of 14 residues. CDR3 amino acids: CASSPRPGNYGYTF. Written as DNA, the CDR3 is TGTGCCAGCAGTCCCCGGCCGGGGAACTATGGCTACACCTTC.

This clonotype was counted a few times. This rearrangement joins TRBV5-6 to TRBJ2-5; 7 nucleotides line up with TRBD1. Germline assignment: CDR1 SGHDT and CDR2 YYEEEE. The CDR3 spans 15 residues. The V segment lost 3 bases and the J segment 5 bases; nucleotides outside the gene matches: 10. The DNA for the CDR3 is TGTGCCAGCAGCTATGGGGCAGGGGGTCTCGAGACCCAGTACTTC. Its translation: CASSYGAGGLETQYF.

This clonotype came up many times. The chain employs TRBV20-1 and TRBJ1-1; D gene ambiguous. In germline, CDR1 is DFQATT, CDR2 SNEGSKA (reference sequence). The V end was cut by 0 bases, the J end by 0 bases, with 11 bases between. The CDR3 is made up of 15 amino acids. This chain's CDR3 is CSARDQRELNTEAFF. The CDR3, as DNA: TGCAGTGCTAGAGATCAAAGGGAGTTGAACACTGAAGCTTTCTTT.

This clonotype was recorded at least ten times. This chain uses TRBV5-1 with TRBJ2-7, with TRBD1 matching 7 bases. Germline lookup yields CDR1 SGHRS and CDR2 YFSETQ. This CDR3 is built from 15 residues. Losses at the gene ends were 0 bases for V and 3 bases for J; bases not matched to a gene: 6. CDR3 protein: CASSLGQGDHYEQYF. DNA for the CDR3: TGCGCCAGCAGCTTGGGACAGGGAGACCACTACGAGCAGTACTTC.

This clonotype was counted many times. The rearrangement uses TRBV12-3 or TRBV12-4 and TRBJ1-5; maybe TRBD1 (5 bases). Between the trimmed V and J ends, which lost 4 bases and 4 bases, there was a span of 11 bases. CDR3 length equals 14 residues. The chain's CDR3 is CASSSAGINQPQHF. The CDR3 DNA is TGTGCCAGCAGTTCGGCAGGGATAAATCAGCCCCAGCATTTT.

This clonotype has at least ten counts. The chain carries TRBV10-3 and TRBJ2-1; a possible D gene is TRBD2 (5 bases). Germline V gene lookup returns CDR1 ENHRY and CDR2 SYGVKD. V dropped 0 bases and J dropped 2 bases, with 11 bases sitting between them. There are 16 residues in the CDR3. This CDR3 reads CAISESVATAYNEQFF. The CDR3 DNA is TGTGCCATCAGTGAGTCGGTAGCGACGGCCTACAATGAGCAGTTCTTC.

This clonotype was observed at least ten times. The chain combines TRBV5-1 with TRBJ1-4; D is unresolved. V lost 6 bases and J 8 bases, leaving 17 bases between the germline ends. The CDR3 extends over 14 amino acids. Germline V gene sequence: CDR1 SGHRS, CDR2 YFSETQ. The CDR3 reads CASTPYSGSEKLFF. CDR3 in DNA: TGCGCCAGCACCCCATACTCTGGGAGCGAAAAACTGTTTTTT.

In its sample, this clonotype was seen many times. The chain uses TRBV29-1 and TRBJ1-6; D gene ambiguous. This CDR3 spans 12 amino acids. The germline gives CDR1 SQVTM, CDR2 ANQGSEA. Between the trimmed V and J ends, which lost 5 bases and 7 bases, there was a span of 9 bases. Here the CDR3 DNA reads TGCAGCGTTATGGCAGAGAATTCACCCCTCCACTTT. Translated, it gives CSVMAENSPLHF.

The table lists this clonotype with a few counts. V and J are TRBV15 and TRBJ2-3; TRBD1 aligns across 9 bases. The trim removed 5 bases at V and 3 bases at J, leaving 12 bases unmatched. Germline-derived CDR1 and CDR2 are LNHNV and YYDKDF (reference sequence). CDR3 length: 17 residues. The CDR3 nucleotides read TGTGCCACCAGCCCTGGTTTGACAGGGGGTTTTACAGATACGCAGTATTTT. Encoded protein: CATSPGLTGGFTDTQYF.

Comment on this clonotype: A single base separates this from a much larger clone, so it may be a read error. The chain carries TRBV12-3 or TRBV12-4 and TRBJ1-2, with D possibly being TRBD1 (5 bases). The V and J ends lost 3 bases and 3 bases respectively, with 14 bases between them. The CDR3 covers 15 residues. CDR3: CASSFRSGGYYGYTF. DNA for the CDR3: TGTGCCAGCAGTTTCCGGAGCGGGGGGTACTATGGCTACACCTTC.

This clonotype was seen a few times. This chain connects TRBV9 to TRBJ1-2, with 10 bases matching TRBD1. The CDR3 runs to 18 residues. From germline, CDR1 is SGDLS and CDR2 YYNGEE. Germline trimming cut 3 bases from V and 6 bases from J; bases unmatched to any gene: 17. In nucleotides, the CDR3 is TGTGCCAGCAGCGCAAACACCGGGACAGGGGCGACCTTGGATGGCTACACCTTC. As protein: CASSANTGTGATLDGYTF.

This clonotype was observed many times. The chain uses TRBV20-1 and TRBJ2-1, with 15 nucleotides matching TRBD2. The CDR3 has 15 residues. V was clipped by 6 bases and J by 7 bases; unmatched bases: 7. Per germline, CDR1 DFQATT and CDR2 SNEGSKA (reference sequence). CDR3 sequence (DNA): TGCAGTGCAACCCCCGGGACTAGCGGGGGGAATGAGCAGTTCTTC. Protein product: CSATPGTSGGNEQFF.

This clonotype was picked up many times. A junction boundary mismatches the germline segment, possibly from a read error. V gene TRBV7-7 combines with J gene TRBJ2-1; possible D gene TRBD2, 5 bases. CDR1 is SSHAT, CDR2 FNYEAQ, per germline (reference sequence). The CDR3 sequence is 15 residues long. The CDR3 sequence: CASSAGLDRYNEQFF. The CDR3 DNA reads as TGTGCTAGCAGCGCCGGACTTGACCGCTACAATGAGCAGTTCTTC.

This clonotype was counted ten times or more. This CDR3 is CASSLGGYTGELFF. The CDR3 DNA follows: TGTGCCAGCAGCTTAGGAGGGTACACCGGGGAGCTGTTTTTT. The chain employs TRBV7-3 and TRBJ2-2; TRBD2 might be the D (6 bases). The CDR3 consists of 14 residues. CDR1 is SGHTA and CDR2 is FQGTGA in the germline V gene. V was cut by 2 bases and J by 3 bases, with 7 bases left in between.